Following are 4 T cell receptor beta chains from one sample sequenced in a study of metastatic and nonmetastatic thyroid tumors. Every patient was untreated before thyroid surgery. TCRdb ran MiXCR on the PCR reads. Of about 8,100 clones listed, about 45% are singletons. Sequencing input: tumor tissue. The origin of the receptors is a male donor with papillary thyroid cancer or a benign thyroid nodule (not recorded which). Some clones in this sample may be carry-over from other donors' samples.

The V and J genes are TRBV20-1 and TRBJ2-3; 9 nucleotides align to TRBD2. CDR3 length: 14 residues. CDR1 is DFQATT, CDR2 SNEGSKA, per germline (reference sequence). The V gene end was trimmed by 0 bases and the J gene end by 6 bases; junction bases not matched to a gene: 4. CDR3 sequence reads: CSARDPTSGDTQYF. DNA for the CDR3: TGCAGTGCTAGAGATCCTACTAGCGGGGATACGCAGTATTTT.

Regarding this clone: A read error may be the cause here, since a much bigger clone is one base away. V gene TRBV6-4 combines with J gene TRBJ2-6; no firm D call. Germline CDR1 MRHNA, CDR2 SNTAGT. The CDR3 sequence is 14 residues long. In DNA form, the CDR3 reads TGTGCCAGCAGTGACAGCTCTTGGGCCAACGTCCTGACTTTC. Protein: CASSDSSWANVLTF.

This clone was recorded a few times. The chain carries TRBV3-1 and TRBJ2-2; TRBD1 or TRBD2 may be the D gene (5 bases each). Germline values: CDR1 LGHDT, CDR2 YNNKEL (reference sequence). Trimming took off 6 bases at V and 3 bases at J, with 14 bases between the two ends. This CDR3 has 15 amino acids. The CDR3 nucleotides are TGTGCCAGCAGACTGGGGGTCTTACACACCGGGGAGCTGTTTTTT. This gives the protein CASRLGVLHTGELFF. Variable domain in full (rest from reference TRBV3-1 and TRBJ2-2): DTAVSQTPKYLVTQMGNDKSIKCEQNLGHDTMYWYKQDSKKFLKIMFSYNNKELIINETVPNRFSPKSPDKAHLNLHINSLELGDSAVYFCASRLGVLHTGELFFGEGSRLTVL.

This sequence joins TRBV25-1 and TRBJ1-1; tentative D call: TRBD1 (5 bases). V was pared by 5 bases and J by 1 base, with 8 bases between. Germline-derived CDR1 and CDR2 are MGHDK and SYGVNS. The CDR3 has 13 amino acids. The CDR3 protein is CASSSGTNTEAFF. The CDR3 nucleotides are TGTGCCAGCAGTTCTGGGACGAACACTGAAGCTTTCTTT.